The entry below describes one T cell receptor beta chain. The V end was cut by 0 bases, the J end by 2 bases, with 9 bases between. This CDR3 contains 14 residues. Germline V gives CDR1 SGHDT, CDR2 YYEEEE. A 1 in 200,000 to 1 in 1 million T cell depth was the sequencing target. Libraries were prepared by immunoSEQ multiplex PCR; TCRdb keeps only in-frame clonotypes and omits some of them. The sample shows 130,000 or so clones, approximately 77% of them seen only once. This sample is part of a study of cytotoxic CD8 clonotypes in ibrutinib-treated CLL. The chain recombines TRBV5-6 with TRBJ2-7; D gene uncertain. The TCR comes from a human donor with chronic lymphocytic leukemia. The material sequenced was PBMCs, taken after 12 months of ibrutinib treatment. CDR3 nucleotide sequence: TGTGCCAGCAGCTTGGCTCCGGGCCCCTACGAGCAGTACTTC. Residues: CASSLAPGPYEQYF.